Shown below are 7 T cell receptor beta chains from a single sample sequenced in a study of PD-1 blockade in mismatch repair-deficient tumors. The repertoire was sequenced with immunoSEQ multiplex PCR; TCRdb's copy has only in-frame clones and lacks some. The repertoire has approximately 110,000 clones, 60% to 85% of them found once; the top ten carry 4% to 5%. The source material was peripheral blood, sampled about 60 weeks after starting pembrolizumab. The receptors come from an adult with mismatch repair-deficient cancer.

V gene TRBV11-2 combines with J gene TRBJ2-3, with 10 bases aligning to TRBD2. The length of the CDR3 is 16 residues. After removal of 4 bases from V and 2 bases from J, the junction contained 6 bases not matched to a gene. Germline CDR1 is SGHAT and CDR2 is FQNNGV. For the CDR3, the DNA is TGTGCCAGCAGCTCTAGCGGGAGCGGGAACACAGATACGCAGTATTTT. Protein product: CASSSSGSGNTDTQYF.

This chain joins TRBV6-6 and TRBJ1-5; TRBD1 aligns across 9 bases. The CDR3 loop spans 15 amino acids. Germline lookup yields CDR1 MNHNY and CDR2 SVGAGI (reference sequence). J lost 6 bases, V lost 6 bases, and 9 bases had no gene match. CDR3 region: CASRPSQGAGQPQHF. The DNA of the CDR3 is TGTGCCAGCAGACCCTCACAGGGGGCGGGTCAGCCCCAGCATTTT.

V gene TRBV5-6 combines with J gene TRBJ1-1; 7 bases are shared with TRBD1. Looked up from germline, CDR1 is SGHDT and CDR2 is YYEEEE. With V trimmed by 2 bases and J by 11 bases, 18 bases remained unmatched. This CDR3 contains 16 residues. CDR3 in amino acids: CASSFGGGTTFSRAFF. The CDR3 bases are TGTGCCAGCAGCTTCGGAGGGGGCACAACGTTCTCCAGGGCTTTCTTT.

V is TRBV19 and J is TRBJ2-1; D is perhaps TRBD2 (5 bases). V was trimmed by 5 bases and J by 6 bases, leaving 17 bases between them. Per the germline V gene, CDR1 is LNHDA and CDR2 is SQIVND (reference sequence). This CDR3 is built from 15 residues. The CDR3 coding sequence is TGTGCCAGTAGTGAGGGTTGGGGAGAGTTCAATGAGCAGTTCTTC. Translation gives CASSEGWGEFNEQFF. The whole variable domain, filled in from reference TRBV19 and TRBJ2-1, reads DGGITQSPKYLFRKEGQNVTLSCEQNLNHDAMYWYRQDPGQGLRLIYYSQIVNDFQKGDIAEGYSVSREKKESFPLTVTSAQKNPTAFYLCASSEGWGEFNEQFFGPGTRLTVL.

This chain connects TRBV5-4 to TRBJ2-1; 9 positions agree with TRBD2. J was trimmed by 2 bases and V by 0 bases; bases with no gene match: 3. Germline V gene sequence: CDR1 SGHNT, CDR2 YYREEE (reference sequence). The CDR3 runs to 16 residues. The CDR3 region has the DNA TGTGCCAGCAGCTTGGATGCGGGAGGGCCCTACAATGAGCAGTTCTTC. Encoded protein: CASSLDAGGPYNEQFF.

This clone was picked up a small number of times. The identical CDR3 is also encoded by other nucleotide sequences in the sample. The chain joins TRBV4-2 to TRBJ2-7; D remains ambiguous. This CDR3 contains 12 residues. The germline gives CDR1 LGHNA, CDR2 YNFKEQ. The ends were cut back, 1 base at V and 5 bases at J, with 6 bases in the middle. The CDR3 nucleotides read TGTGCCAGCAGCCAAGCCCCCCACGAGCAGTACTTC. The encoded protein is CASSQAPHEQYF.

The J gene is TRBJ2-5, the V gene TRBV11-2; 11 bases fit TRBD2. CDR3 length: 16 amino acids. Germline V gene sequence: CDR1 SGHAT, CDR2 FQNNGV. V dropped 5 bases and J dropped 3; count of bases not matched to a gene: 8. Written as DNA, the CDR3 is TGTGCCAGCAGCCCTGGGGTGACTAGCGGGGAAGAGACCCAGTACTTC. Amino acids: CASSPGVTSGEETQYF.